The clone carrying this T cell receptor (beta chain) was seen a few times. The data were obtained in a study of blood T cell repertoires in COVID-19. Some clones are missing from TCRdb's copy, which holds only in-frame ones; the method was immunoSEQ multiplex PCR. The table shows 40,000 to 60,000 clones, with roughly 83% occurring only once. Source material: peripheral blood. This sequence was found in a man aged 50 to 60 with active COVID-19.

CDR3: CASSLDYPSRRTEAFF. The DNA for the CDR3 is TGCGCCAGCAGCCTTGATTACCCCTCGCGGCGAACTGAAGCTTTCTTT. The rearrangement uses TRBV4-1 and TRBJ1-1; no clear D. This CDR3 is 16 amino acids long. Trimming removed 4 bases from V and 5 bases from J, with 20 bases in between. The V gene's germline CDR1 is MGHRA and CDR2 YSYEKL.